The rows below give T cell receptor beta chains drawn from one sample of a study of blood T cell repertoires in COVID-19. Measured with immunoSEQ multiplex PCR; TCRdb has only the in-frame clones, and not every one. The sample consists of roughly 190,000 clones, approximately 82% of them appearing once. Specimen: PBMCs or T cells enriched from blood (not recorded which). These receptors were collected from a woman in her fifties or sixties with acute COVID-19. Both conserved end residues are part of each CDR3. The D gene is left open where the match is weak. Clone size, where shown, is once, few, many, or a class for clones that have expanded.

clone size	D gene	V gene	J gene	CDR3 protein	CDR3 DNA
.	TRBD2	TRBV5-1	TRBJ2-1	CASSLGAGGSYNEQFF	TGCGCCAGCAGCTTGGGAGCGGGAGGGTCCTACAATGAGCAGTTCTTC
.	TRBD2	TRBV5-4	TRBJ2-1	CASRPSGGALEEQFF	TGTGCCAGCAGACCTAGCGGGGGGGCCTTAGAGGAGCAGTTCTTC
.	.	TRBV11-2	TRBJ2-3	CASSLRGASSTDTQYF	TGTGCCAGCAGCTTACGGGGGGCAAGTAGCACAGATACGCAGTATTTT
.	TRBD1	TRBV5-8	TRBJ2-5	CASSLGGTAQETQYF	TGTGCCAGCAGCTTGGGGGGGACAGCGCAAGAGACCCAGTACTTC
.	.	TRBV7-2	TRBJ2-3	CASSLDGLLNTDTQYF	TGTGCCAGCAGCTTAGATGGACTTCTCAACACAGATACGCAGTATTTT
.	TRBD1	TRBV28	TRBJ1-4	CASSLSGTGNEKLFF	TGTGCCAGCAGTTTATCAGGGACAGGGAATGAAAAACTGTTTTTT
.	.	TRBV30	TRBJ1-3	CAWSIGGNTIYF	TGTGCCTGGAGTATCGGTGGAAACACCATATATTTT
few	.	TRBV28	TRBJ2-1	CAISGGLLYNEQFF	TGTGCCATCTCCGGGGGGCTCCTCTACAATGAGCAGTTCTTC
medium-sized	.	TRBV2	TRBJ2-1	CASSGGFNEQFF	TGTGCCAGCAGTGGAGGGTTCAATGAGCAGTTCTTC
.	.	TRBV24-1	TRBJ2-7	CATSGLTGREQYF	TGTGCCACCAGTGGGCTAACAGGGCGGGAGCAGTACTTC
.	.	TRBV27	TRBJ2-7	CASAANYEQYF	TGTGCCAGCGCCGCTAACTACGAGCAGTACTTC
.	.	TRBV9	TRBJ2-1	CASSARGGGTYNEQFF	TGTGCCAGCAGCGCGAGGGGGGGCGGCACGTACAATGAGCAGTTCTTC
.	.	TRBV15	TRBJ1-3	CATSLRRAGNTIYF	TGTGCCACCAGCCTCCGGAGGGCTGGAAACACCATATATTTT
.	TRBD1	TRBV28	TRBJ1-2	CASSLGQGRAYGYTF	TGTGCCAGCAGTTTGGGACAGGGCCGGGCCTATGGCTACACCTTC
.	.	TRBV15	TRBJ2-1	CATSRDLTGQFF	TGTGCCACCAGCAGAGATCTTACTGGGCAGTTCTTC
.	TRBD1	TRBV9	TRBJ1-2	CASSPRPGQISLYGYTF	TGTGCCAGCAGCCCACGCCCGGGACAGATCTCCCTCTATGGCTACACCTTC
few	TRBD2	TRBV4-3	TRBJ2-1	CASSQEVLAGHEQFF	TGCGCCAGCAGCCAAGAAGTACTAGCGGGGCATGAGCAGTTCTTC
.	.	TRBV28	TRBJ1-5	CASSLDGAQHF	TGTGCCAGCAGTTTAGACGGAGCCCAGCATTTT
.	TRBD1	TRBV27	TRBJ2-5	CASRRSDREETQYF	TGTGCCAGCAGGCGCTCGGACAGGGAAGAGACCCAGTACTTC
.	TRBD1	TRBV10-3	TRBJ2-7	CAISDRTGEEKQYF	TGTGCCATCAGTGATAGAACAGGGGAAGAAAAGCAGTACTTC
.	.	TRBV15	TRBJ2-5	CATSRAGETQYF	TGTGCCACCAGCAGAGCGGGTGAGACCCAGTACTTC
.	TRBD1	TRBV18	TRBJ2-2	CASSPLSPGQGRFGTGELFF	TGTGCCAGCTCTCCCCTTAGCCCGGGACAGGGGCGTTTCGGGACCGGGGAGCTGTTTTTT
.	.	TRBV4-3	TRBJ2-3	CASSHKGPTDTQYF	TGCGCCAGCAGCCACAAGGGGCCCACAGATACGCAGTATTTT
.	.	TRBV6-5	TRBJ1-4	CASSWTPSNEKLFF	TGTGCCAGCAGCTGGACACCGTCTAATGAAAAACTGTTTTTT
once	TRBD2	TRBV3-1/TRBV3-2	TRBJ2-1	CASSQDLAGAYNEQFF	TGTGCCAGCAGCCAAGATTTGGCGGGGGCCTACAATGAGCAGTTCTTC
.	.	TRBV5-4	TRBJ2-2	CASSPEFGELFF	TGTGCCAGCAGCCCCGAGTTCGGGGAGCTGTTTTTT
.	.	TRBV9	TRBJ1-6	CASSPEEWKSPLHF	TGTGCCAGCAGCCCAGAGGAGTGGAAGTCACCCCTCCACTTT
.	.	TRBV19	TRBJ2-7	CATSQGTGSYEQYF	TGTGCCACCTCCCAGGGGACGGGGAGTTACGAGCAGTACTTC
.	.	TRBV2	TRBJ2-5	CASSEIPNQETQYF	TGTGCCAGCAGTGAAATTCCTAACCAAGAGACCCAGTACTTC
.	.	TRBV7-2	TRBJ1-5	CASSQRGYSNQPQHF	TGTGCCAGCAGCCAAAGGGGATATAGCAATCAGCCCCAGCATTTT
once	.	TRBV2	TRBJ2-1	CASRRLDDEQFF	TGTGCCAGCAGGCGACTAGACGATGAGCAGTTCTTC
.	TRBD1	TRBV28	TRBJ1-2	CASRIRDSPLGYGYTF	TGTGCCAGCAGGATCCGGGACAGTCCTCTAGGCTATGGCTACACCTTC
.	TRBD1	TRBV7-2	TRBJ2-7	CASSLARGRREQYF	TGTGCCAGCAGCTTAGCTAGGGGGCGCCGCGAGCAGTACTTC
.	TRBD1	TRBV28	TRBJ1-2	CASSQGQGAFDGYTF	TGTGCCAGCAGCCAAGGACAGGGGGCGTTCGATGGCTACACCTTC
.	.	TRBV7-2	TRBJ2-7	CASSFRFSYEQYF	TGTGCCAGCAGCTTCAGGTTCTCCTACGAGCAGTACTTC
.	.	TRBV5-6	TRBJ2-1	CASSQDREGDEQFF	TGTGCCAGCAGCCAGGACAGGGAGGGCGATGAGCAGTTCTTC
.	.	TRBV11-2	TRBJ1-2	CASSSTGTYGYTF	TGTGCCAGCAGCTCGACCGGGACTTACGGCTACACCTTC
.	.	TRBV7-9	TRBJ1-3	CASSSKQALFGNTIYF	TGTGCCAGCAGCTCAAAACAGGCGTTATTTGGAAACACCATATATTTT
.	.	TRBV12-3/TRBV12-4	TRBJ2-2	CASSLPAGELFF	TGTGCCAGCAGTCTACCTGCCGGGGAGCTGTTTTTT
.	TRBD2	TRBV14	TRBJ2-1	CASSHPGGSGYEQFF	TGTGCCAGCAGCCACCCGGGGGGTAGTGGCTATGAGCAGTTCTTC